Listed here are 22 T cell receptor beta chains from one sample, sequenced in a study of blood T cell repertoires in COVID-19. Data came from immunoSEQ multiplex PCR; TCRdb stores just in-frame clones and leaves some out. Of just under 65,000 clones in the sample, around 76% are singletons; the top ten hold around 5.3%. The sequenced sample was peripheral blood. The receptors shown here come from a human donor in a cohort sampled during active COVID-19.

This rearrangement joins TRBV15 to TRBJ2-1, with a weak D call TRBD2 (6 bases). Germline assignment: CDR1 LNHNV and CDR2 YYDKDF (reference sequence). Trimming left V 1 base short and J 8 bases short, with 15 bases between. The CDR3 has 15 residues. The CDR3 nucleotides read TGTGCCACCAGCAGAGTACTAGCTAGGAGTGATGAGCAGTTCTTC. Translating gives CATSRVLARSDEQFF. The full variable domain, rest sourced from reference TRBV15 and TRBJ2-1, is DAMVIQNPRYQVTQFGKPVTLSCSQTLNHNVMYWYQQKSSQAPKLLFHYYDKDFNNEADTPDNFQSRRPNTSFCFLDIRSPGLGDTAMYLCATSRVLARSDEQFFGPGTRLTVL.

V and J are TRBV4-1 and TRBJ2-4; 7 nucleotides line up with TRBD1. V trimming: 1 base; J trimming: 3 bases; junction bases outside the gene matches: 6. CDR1 and CDR2 (germline): MGHRA, YSYEKL. This CDR3 region has 16 residues. CDR3: CASSQAEGQFKNIQYF. DNA for the CDR3: TGCGCCAGCAGCCAAGCCGAGGGACAGTTCAAAAACATTCAGTACTTC.

J is TRBJ1-1 and V is TRBV27; D may be TRBD1 (5 bases). CDR1 and CDR2 (germline): MNHEY, SMNVEV (reference sequence). The CDR3 consists of 19 residues. Trimming removed 3 bases at V and 1 base at J, with 24 bases between. DNA of the CDR3: TGTGCCAGCAGTTTTCTGGCTTCCGACTGGGGCGAGGCGAACACTGAAGCTTTCTTT. Encoded protein: CASSFLASDWGEANTEAFF.

V and J are TRBV30 and TRBJ1-2; no firm D call. With 5 bases removed from V and 6 bases from J, the gap between germline ends came to 4 bases. Germline CDR1 reads GTSNPN; CDR2 reads SVGIG (reference sequence). The CDR3 has 9 residues. The CDR3 loop reads CAWVDGYTF. In nucleotides, the CDR3 is TGTGCCTGGGTCGATGGCTACACCTTC.

This chain links TRBV6-2 or TRBV6-3 with TRBJ1-2; 7 nucleotides match TRBD1. The CDR3 contains 14 residues. With 5 bases clipped from V and 2 bases from J, the junction kept 5 bases outside the gene matches. Per the germline V gene, CDR1 is MNHEY and CDR2 is SVGEGT. The CDR3 loop reads CASSTKQGNYGYTF. CDR3 DNA sequence: TGTGCCAGCAGTACAAAACAGGGGAACTATGGCTACACCTTC.

This clone has only one observation. The chain employs TRBV5-1 and TRBJ2-3; TRBD2 matches 10 bases. The trim removed 5 bases at V and 1 base at J, leaving 1 base unmatched. Germline loops: CDR1 SGHRS, CDR2 YFSETQ. The CDR3 extends over 14 amino acids. This CDR3 is CASRSGGGTDTQYF. In DNA, the CDR3 is TGCGCCAGCAGAAGCGGGGGGGGCACAGATACGCAGTATTTT.

The V call is TRBV12-3 or TRBV12-4, the J call TRBJ1-2; D perhaps matches TRBD1 (5 bases). The CDR3 is made up of 13 amino acids. Trimming took 5 bases from V and 5 from J, leaving 12 bases between them. DNA of the CDR3: TGTGCCAGCAGTGCGACAGCACCTTATGGCTACACCTTC. Encoded protein: CASSATAPYGYTF.

This clone turned up a few times. The chain recombines TRBV2 with TRBJ1-1; 7 bases align to TRBD1. V was clipped by 6 bases and J by 4 bases; unmatched bases: 5. The CDR3 is 13 amino acids. From germline, CDR1 is SNHLY and CDR2 FYNNEI. The CDR3 nucleotides are TGTGCCAGCAGAAGGGACAGCTCCACTGAAGCTTTCTTT. Protein: CASRRDSSTEAFF.

The chain links TRBV7-2 to TRBJ1-4; 7 positions match TRBD1. Trimming took 5 bases from V and 2 from J; bases not matched to a gene: 5. The CDR3 covers 15 residues. Germline V gene sequence: CDR1 SGHTA, CDR2 FQGNSA. As DNA, the CDR3 is TGTGCCAGCAGCCAGACAGGGTTCACTAATGAAAAACTGTTTTTT. Protein: CASSQTGFTNEKLFF.

The chain has TRBV24-1 and TRBJ2-3; tentatively, D is TRBD1 (5 bases). The germline V gene encodes CDR1 KGHDR and CDR2 SFDVKD. The length of the CDR3 is 16 residues. The V and J ends lost 1 base and 1 base respectively, with 11 bases between them. The CDR3 bases are TGTGCCACCAGTGATTTTCAGGGTTCCGGCACAGATACGCAGTATTTT. Translated: CATSDFQGSGTDTQYF.

This clone was observed many times. The DNA of the CDR3 is TGTGCCAGTATCCCGAAGGACAGGGATTGGGGAGGCTACGAGCAGTACTTC. Residues: CASIPKDRDWGGYEQYF. The chain combines TRBV19 with TRBJ2-7; 8 bases are shared with TRBD1. Germline values: CDR1 LNHDA, CDR2 SQIVND (reference sequence). V lost 7 bases, J lost 3 bases, and 17 bases stayed unmatched. This CDR3 region has 17 residues.

V usage is TRBV3-1 (or the pseudogene TRBV3-2) and J usage is TRBJ1-5; D unclear. The CDR3 covers 15 residues. Germline values: CDR1 LGHDT, CDR2 YNNKEL (reference sequence). V lost 1 base and J lost 4, with 11 bases in between. In DNA form, the CDR3 reads TGTGCCAGCAGCCAAGGATACATCCGTAATCAGCCCCAGCATTTT. Protein product: CASSQGYIRNQPQHF.

The gene calls are TRBV7-8 and TRBJ1-2, with 7 bases that match TRBD1. V lost 4 bases and J lost 2; bases outside the gene matches: 1. This CDR3 comprises 13 residues. Germline V gives CDR1 SGHVS, CDR2 FQNEAQ. This CDR3 is CASSWGQNYGYTF. The CDR3 region has the DNA TGTGCCAGCAGCTGGGGACAGAACTATGGCTACACCTTC.

This clone was observed once. The genes are TRBV19 and TRBJ1-1; 8 bases are a match to TRBD1. CDR1 and CDR2 (germline): LNHDA, SQIVND (reference sequence). V dropped 8 bases and J dropped 8; count of bases not matched to a gene: 28. This CDR3 is 19 amino acids long. CDR3 sequence (DNA): TGTGCCAGTCGAGGGGCAGGGGGCGCGGGGCGAGGAGCTGAAGTGGAAGCTTTCTTT. Encoded protein: CASRGAGGAGRGAEVEAFF.

Written as DNA, the CDR3 is TGTGCCAGCTCATCTACCGGGACTCCACGCACAGATACGCAGTATTTT. Protein sequence: CASSSTGTPRTDTQYF. The chain links TRBV18 to TRBJ2-3, with D possibly TRBD2 on 6 matching bases. V lost 5 bases and J 1 base, leaving 16 bases between the germline ends. The CDR3 contains 16 residues. Germline V gene data show CDR1 as KGHSH and CDR2 as LQKENI.

The chain uses TRBV19 and TRBJ1-1; possibly TRBD1 for D (5 bases). Germline V lookup: CDR1 LNHDA, CDR2 SQIVND (reference sequence). V lost 5 bases and J lost 1, with 8 bases in between. The CDR3 has 13 residues. CDR3 DNA sequence: TGTGCCAGTAGTCCAGGGAAGAACACTGAAGCTTTCTTT. Translating it yields CASSPGKNTEAFF.

The chain has TRBV2 and TRBJ2-7; tentatively, D is TRBD1 (5 bases). V lost 3 bases, J lost 0 bases, and 9 bases lay in between. The CDR3 is made up of 14 amino acids. CDR1 and CDR2 from the germline V gene are SNHLY and FYNNEI. This CDR3 is CASSDDRFSYEQYF. For the CDR3, the DNA is TGTGCCAGCAGTGACGACAGATTCTCCTACGAGCAGTACTTC.

CDR3 nucleotides: TGTGCCAGCAGCCAAGCCTTTAGTGGCTACACCTTC. The encoded protein is CASSQAFSGYTF. V gene TRBV3-1 (or the pseudogene TRBV3-2) combines with J gene TRBJ1-2, with unresolved D. Germline CDR1 is LGHDT and CDR2 is YNNKEL (reference sequence). The CDR3 extends over 12 amino acids. V was trimmed by 1 base and J by 7 bases, leaving 7 bases between them.

This sequence joins TRBV19 and TRBJ2-1; 14 bases line up with TRBD2. The CDR3 totals 19 residues. From germline, CDR1 is LNHDA and CDR2 SQIVND (reference sequence). V trimming: 1 base; J trimming: 6 bases; junction bases outside the gene matches: 11. CDR3 coding DNA: TGTGCCAGTAGTATAGTCGGGACGCAGGGACTAGCGGGGGCCAATGAGCAGTTCTTC. Encoded protein: CASSIVGTQGLAGANEQFF. The entire variable domain, with the rest obtained from reference TRBV19 and TRBJ2-1, is as follows: DGGITQSPKYLFRKEGQNVTLSCEQNLNHDAMYWYRQDPGQGLRLIYYSQIVNDFQKGDIAEGYSVSREKKESFPLTVTSAQKNPTAFYLCASSIVGTQGLAGANEQFFGPGTRLTVL.

The chain combines TRBV7-2 with TRBJ1-2; D perhaps matches TRBD1 (6 bases). Deletions cut 3 bases from V and 2 bases from J, with 13 bases between. This CDR3 has 15 amino acids. Germline V gene sequence: CDR1 SGHTA, CDR2 FQGNSA. This CDR3 reads CASSFPGVENYGYTF. CDR3 in DNA: TGTGCCAGCAGCTTCCCAGGGGTAGAAAACTATGGCTACACCTTC. Full variable domain (missing parts from reference TRBV7-2 and TRBJ1-2): GAGVSQSPSNKVTEKGKDVELRCDPISGHTALYWYRQSLGQGLEFLIYFQGNSAPDKSGLPSDRFSAERTGGSVSTLTIQRTQQEDSAVYLCASSFPGVENYGYTFGSGTRLTVV.

The rearrangement uses TRBV11-3 and TRBJ2-3; D is ambiguous. Trimming pared 0 bases from V and 4 bases from J, leaving 5 bases between. CDR3 length: 13 residues. Germline loops: CDR1 SGHNT, CDR2 YENEEA. The CDR3 reads CASSLESADTQYF. The CDR3, as DNA: TGTGCCAGCAGCTTAGAATCGGCAGATACGCAGTATTTT.

V and J are TRBV16 and TRBJ2-7; D unclear. Deletions cut 4 bases from V and 9 bases from J, with 16 bases between. Germline V gives CDR1 KGHSY, CDR2 FQNENV. The CDR3 extends over 13 amino acids. CDR3 region: CASSPSNAVGQYF. For the CDR3, the DNA is TGTGCCAGCAGCCCCTCCAACGCGGTTGGGCAGTACTTC.